The 31 T cell receptor beta chains listed next were all sequenced from one sample in a study of OX40 agonist ivuxolimab in advanced cancers. Using immunoSEQ multiplex PCR, the repertoire was profiled, and TCRdb retains in-frame clones only, with some absent. The sample has tens of thousands of clones; approximately 80% are singletons. This specimen consisted of CD4+ or CD8+ T cells sorted from blood, obtained in a trial of the OX40 agonist ivuxolimab. These receptors came from an adult with an advanced solid tumor such as melanoma, head and neck, liver or kidney cancer.

In DNA, the CDR3 is TGTGCCAGCAGCTTAGGGGGGTTTAGGGGAACCCGGTCCTACGAGCAGTACTTC. The encoded protein is CASSLGGFRGTRSYEQYF. The rearrangement uses TRBV11-2 and TRBJ2-7; D might be TRBD1 or TRBD2, each matching 5 bases. Germline lookup yields CDR1 SGHAT and CDR2 FQNNGV. The CDR3 has 18 amino acids. The ends were cut back, 1 base at V and 1 base at J, with 20 bases in the middle. The variable domain in full, completed from reference TRBV11-2 and TRBJ2-7, reads EAGVAQSPRYKIIEKRQSVAFWCNPISGHATLYWYQQILGQGPKLLIQFQNNGVVDDSQLPKDRFSAERLKGVDSTLKIQPAKLEDSAVYLCASSLGGFRGTRSYEQYFGPGTRLTVT.

This chain links TRBV5-6 with TRBJ2-5; the D gene is possibly TRBD1 (5 bases). The CDR3 is 14 residues long. The germline V gene has CDR1 SGHDT and CDR2 YYEEEE. V was cut by 3 bases and J by 2 bases, with 11 bases left in between. The chain's CDR3 is CASSWVGAQETQYF. For the CDR3, the DNA is TGTGCCAGCAGCTGGGTTGGGGCTCAAGAGACCCAGTACTTC.

The rearrangement joins TRBV5-1 to TRBJ2-5, with TRBD2 matching 7 bases. The CDR3 length is 16 residues. The junction had 13 bases not matched to a gene; V was cut back by 4 bases and J by 4 bases. Per the germline V gene, CDR1 is SGHRS and CDR2 is YFSETQ. The CDR3 protein is CASSPVLRELRETQYF. CDR3 DNA: TGCGCCAGCAGCCCCGTCCTGCGGGAGCTTAGAGAGACCCAGTACTTC. Full variable domain (missing parts from reference TRBV5-1 and TRBJ2-5): KAGVTQTPRYLIKTRGQQVTLSCSPISGHRSVSWYQQTPGQGLQFLFEYFSETQRNKGNFPGRFSGRQFSNSRSEMNVSTLELGDSALYLCASSPVLRELRETQYFGPGTRLLVL.

The sample holds one count of this clone. The chain recombines TRBV7-2 with TRBJ2-3, with 10 nucleotides matching TRBD2. Germline V lookup: CDR1 SGHTA, CDR2 FQGNSA. The CDR3 spans 15 residues. Trimming took 7 bases from V and 4 from J; bases not matched to a gene: 8. The CDR3 bases are TGTGCCAGCACCACCTTAGCGGGAGGCGCAGATACGCAGTATTTT. Translated: CASTTLAGGADTQYF.

The rearrangement uses TRBV2 and TRBJ1-1, with TRBD1 identical over 10 bases. From germline, CDR1 is SNHLY and CDR2 FYNNEI. Germline trimming cut 1 base from V and 4 bases from J; bases unmatched to any gene: 3. The CDR3 runs 15 residues. The DNA of the CDR3 is TGTGCCAGCAGTGAAGTCCGGGACAGGGGCACTGAAGCTTTCTTT. Encoded protein: CASSEVRDRGTEAFF.

This sequence joins TRBV4-1 and TRBJ2-1; D possibly matches TRBD1 or TRBD2 (5 bases each). Germline CDR1 MGHRA, CDR2 YSYEKL. CDR3 size: 16 residues. Between the trimmed V and J ends, which lost 1 base and 3 bases, there was a span of 13 bases. The CDR3 loop reads CASSQAGTPDYNEQFF. As DNA, the CDR3 is TGCGCCAGCAGCCAAGCTGGGACCCCAGACTACAATGAGCAGTTCTTC.

This chain connects TRBV4-3 to TRBJ1-2, with TRBD1 matching over 7 bases. This CDR3 comprises 16 residues. Germline CDR1 reads LGHNA; CDR2 reads YSLEER. The V gene end was trimmed by 0 bases and the J gene end by 4 bases; junction bases not matched to a gene: 8. Here the CDR3 reads CASSQDRRQGTYGYTF. The CDR3 DNA follows: TGCGCCAGCAGCCAAGACCGGAGACAGGGAACCTATGGCTACACCTTC.

The sample holds a few counts of this clone. The chain is built from TRBV5-6 and TRBJ1-5; D unclear. The V gene lost 1 base and the J gene lost 0 bases, with 8 bases spanning the gap. CDR3 size: 15 residues. The germline V gene encodes CDR1 SGHDT and CDR2 YYEEEE. For the CDR3, the DNA is TGTGCCAGCAGCTTGAATACCTATAGCAATCAGCCCCAGCATTTT. Residues: CASSLNTYSNQPQHF.

The V gene is TRBV29-1, the J gene TRBJ1-1; no clear D gene. The CDR3 covers 11 residues. The V and J ends lost 8 bases and 4 bases respectively, with 11 bases between them. The V gene's germline CDR1 is SQVTM and CDR2 ANQGSEA. CDR3 sequence reads: CSSTLGTEAFF. CDR3 DNA sequence: TGCAGCTCAACCCTGGGCACTGAAGCTTTCTTT. Together with reference TRBV29-1 and TRBJ1-1, the CDR3 gives the full variable domain: SAVISQKPSRDICQRGTSLTIQCQVDSQVTMMFWYRQQPGQSLTLIATANQGSEATYESGFVIDKFPISRPNLTFSTLTVSNMSPEDSSIYLCSSTLGTEAFFGQGTRLTVV.

This rearrangement joins TRBV2 to TRBJ2-1; unclear D gene. The CDR3 runs to 14 residues. The V end lost 6 bases, the J end lost 5 bases, and 14 bases lay between the germline ends. Germline loops: CDR1 SNHLY, CDR2 FYNNEI. The CDR3 DNA reads TGTGCCAGCAGCCGGTGGGCGGTCAACAATGAGCAGTTCTTC. Amino acids: CASSRWAVNNEQFF.

V gene TRBV19 combines with J gene TRBJ2-7; D gene uncertain. V lost 4 bases and J lost 3, with 10 bases in between. Per germline, CDR1 LNHDA and CDR2 SQIVND (reference sequence). This CDR3 spans 13 amino acids. CDR3 nucleotide sequence: TGTGCCAGTAGTAGGCAGCGCTACTACGAGCAGTACTTC. Translation: CASSRQRYYEQYF.

The chain uses TRBV19 and TRBJ2-3; D gene ambiguous. Germline values: CDR1 LNHDA, CDR2 SQIVND (reference sequence). V was pared by 4 bases and J by 1 base, with 6 bases between. CDR3 length: 13 residues. The CDR3 bases are TGTGCCAGTAGTAGTTCACGCACAGATACGCAGTATTTT. Translation gives CASSSSRTDTQYF.

This chain joins TRBV6-5 and TRBJ2-5, with TRBD2 matching 8 bases. The CDR3 covers 16 residues. Germline V gene sequence: CDR1 MNHEY, CDR2 SVGAGI. V lost 1 base and J lost 7; bases outside the gene matches: 11. CDR3 nucleotide sequence: TGTGCCAGCAGTTACTTAAGCGTAACTAGCGGTGGGACCCAGTACTTC. It yields the protein CASSYLSVTSGGTQYF.

The V and J genes are TRBV10-3 and TRBJ2-5; D may be TRBD2 (6 bases). Trimming removed 2 bases from V and 5 bases from J, with 12 bases in between. The length of the CDR3 is 14 residues. CDR1 is ENHRY, CDR2 SYGVKD, per germline. The CDR3 DNA follows: TGTGCCATCAGTGAGCCCGGGAGTCTGGAGACCCAGTACTTC. Amino acids: CAISEPGSLETQYF.

The rearrangement uses TRBV6-1 and TRBJ2-2, with D possibly TRBD1 on 6 matching bases. Germline CDR1 reads MNHNS; CDR2 reads SASEGT. The length of the CDR3 is 14 residues. V gave up 9 bases and J gave up 5 bases, with 16 bases separating them. CDR3 in amino acids: CASLPTGLTGELFF. The DNA for the CDR3 is TGTGCCAGTCTGCCTACAGGGCTTACCGGGGAGCTGTTTTTT.

The gene calls are TRBV4-1 and TRBJ1-2; 7 bases align to TRBD1. With 4 bases clipped from V and 8 bases from J, the junction kept 10 bases outside the gene matches. CDR3 length: 14 amino acids. Germline CDR1 reads MGHRA; CDR2 reads YSYEKL. This CDR3 reads CASSPNEGAGGYTF. The DNA for the CDR3 is TGCGCCAGCAGCCCCAACGAGGGGGCCGGGGGCTACACCTTC.

The chain recombines TRBV19 with TRBJ2-7; 8 bases are a match to TRBD2. V lost 0 bases and J lost 5; bases outside the gene matches: 15. The length of the CDR3 is 18 residues. CDR1 and CDR2 from the germline V gene are LNHDA and SQIVND (reference sequence). The CDR3 DNA sequence: TGTGCCAGTAGTATAGAGGGTCGGAGGCGCGGGAGGAGTAACGAGCAGTACTTC. Amino acid sequence: CASSIEGRRRGRSNEQYF.

The chain recombines TRBV15 with TRBJ2-7, with 7 bases that match TRBD1. Germline assignment: CDR1 LNHNV and CDR2 YYDKDF (reference sequence). V gave up 5 bases and J gave up 2 bases; unmatched junction bases: 9. This CDR3 comprises 15 residues. The CDR3 nucleotides are TGTGCCACCAGCGTAGACCGGGACAGAGCCTACGAGCAGTACTTC. Protein sequence: CATSVDRDRAYEQYF.

The V and J genes are TRBV2 and TRBJ2-1; TRBD2 agrees at 9 bases. V dropped 7 bases and J dropped 10; count of bases not matched to a gene: 8. Looked up from germline, CDR1 is SNHLY and CDR2 is FYNNEI. The CDR3 has 13 amino acids. The CDR3 DNA reads TGTGCCAGCAAGGCTAGCGGGATGGGAGAGCAGTTCTTC. Protein: CASKASGMGEQFF.

The chain uses TRBV27 and TRBJ2-7, with 7 bases lining up with TRBD1. The germline V gene encodes CDR1 MNHEY and CDR2 SMNVEV (reference sequence). J was trimmed by 3 bases and V by 2 bases; bases with no gene match: 4. This CDR3 is built from 14 residues. The CDR3 DNA is TGTGCCAGCAGTTTAAGAAACAGGGGCTACGAGCAGTACTTC. It translates to CASSLRNRGYEQYF.

The rearrangement uses TRBV23-1 and TRBJ2-1; 9 positions match TRBD2. TRBV23-1 is sorted into the ORF group, with uncertain function. CDR3 length: 16 amino acids. J lost 8 bases, V lost 3 bases, and 11 bases had no gene match. Here the CDR3 DNA reads TGCGCCAGCAGTCAGAGAGTGGCGGGAGGGCCCGATGAGCAGTTCTTC. This gives the protein CASSQRVAGGPDEQFF.

The chain uses TRBV6-5 and TRBJ2-3; D is perhaps TRBD1 (6 bases). The ends were cut back, 4 bases at V and 5 bases at J, with 16 bases in the middle. Germline V gene sequence: CDR1 MNHEY, CDR2 SVGAGI. The CDR3 runs to 15 residues. In DNA form, the CDR3 reads TGTGCCAGCAGTTTCGACAGGACGTTGGGAGATACGCAGTATTTT. Translating gives CASSFDRTLGDTQYF.

This sequence joins TRBV6-5 and TRBJ2-3, with 11 bases matching TRBD1. V was pared by 11 bases and J by 5 bases, with 3 bases of the junction left unmatched. In germline, CDR1 is MNHEY, CDR2 SVGAGI. The CDR3 runs to 12 residues. CDR3 sequence: CAGTGGVDTQYF. For the CDR3, the DNA is TGTGCCGGGACAGGGGGAGTAGATACGCAGTATTTT.

For the CDR3, the DNA is TGTGCCTGGACGCCTCTCGACAGGGGGGACACCGGGGAGCTGTTTTTT. Protein: CAWTPLDRGDTGELFF. This sequence joins TRBV30 and TRBJ2-2; 9 nucleotides align to TRBD1. CDR3 length: 16 amino acids. CDR1 is GTSNPN, CDR2 SVGIG, per germline (reference sequence). V was clipped by 4 bases and J by 3 bases; unmatched bases: 9.

Here the CDR3 DNA reads TGCGCCAGCAGCCCCTGGACCGTGTATGAGCAGTTCTTC. Protein sequence: CASSPWTVYEQFF. V usage is TRBV5-1 and J usage is TRBJ2-1; D is uncertain. Trimming took off 4 bases at V and 8 bases at J, with 13 bases between the two ends. In germline, CDR1 is SGHRS, CDR2 YFSETQ. The CDR3 sequence is 13 residues long.

The chain combines TRBV28 with TRBJ1-4, with D unresolved. The CDR3 runs to 11 residues. With 7 bases removed from V and 8 bases from J, the gap between germline ends came to 8 bases. Per germline, CDR1 MDHEN and CDR2 SYDVKM. CDR3 bases: TGTGCCAGCATTCAGAACGAAAAACTGTTTTTT. It translates to CASIQNEKLFF.

J is TRBJ1-1 and V is TRBV2, with a weak D call TRBD1 (6 bases). The CDR3 covers 14 residues. The germline gives CDR1 SNHLY, CDR2 FYNNEI. Trimming cost V 4 bases and J 3 bases, with 12 bases left between them. The CDR3 spells CASSGMDSYTEAFF. The CDR3 nucleotides are TGTGCCAGCAGTGGAATGGACAGTTACACTGAAGCTTTCTTT.

The chain links TRBV7-2 to TRBJ2-7; D is ambiguous. In germline, CDR1 is SGHTA, CDR2 FQGNSA. The germline V and J ends were trimmed by 1 base and 2 bases, with 15 bases remaining between them. This CDR3 has 16 amino acids. In DNA, the CDR3 is TGTGCCAGCAGCTTAGGTTCCCCCAGTTTGGCCTACGAGCAGTACTTC. Protein product: CASSLGSPSLAYEQYF. The variable domain in full, with the rest retrieved from reference TRBV7-2 and TRBJ2-7, is GAGVSQSPSNKVTEKGKDVELRCDPISGHTALYWYRQSLGQGLEFLIYFQGNSAPDKSGLPSDRFSAERTGGSVSTLTIQRTQQEDSAVYLCASSLGSPSLAYEQYFGPGTRLTVT.

As for this clone: The junction departs from the called germline gene at one end, perhaps through a read error. The V call is TRBV7-8, the J call TRBJ1-5; D remains ambiguous. The CDR3 runs 14 residues. Germline V gives CDR1 SGHVS, CDR2 FQNEAQ. The CDR3 protein is CASSLESGNRPQHF. CDR3 nucleotide sequence: TGTGCCAGCAGCTTAGAGTCGGGGAATCGGCCCCAGCATTTT.

J is TRBJ2-7 and V is TRBV4-1, with 7 bases that match TRBD2. With 1 base clipped from V and 4 bases from J, the junction kept 13 bases outside the gene matches. This CDR3 spans 17 amino acids. CDR1 is MGHRA and CDR2 is YSYEKL in the germline V gene. CDR3 loop: CASSQVWASGLPYEQYF. The CDR3 DNA reads TGCGCCAGCAGCCAAGTCTGGGCTAGCGGCCTACCTTACGAGCAGTACTTC.

The sample holds one count of this clone. The rearrangement uses TRBV2 and TRBJ2-1, with 7 bases aligning to TRBD2. Per the germline V gene, CDR1 is SNHLY and CDR2 is FYNNEI. The CDR3 runs 18 residues. V was pared by 8 bases and J by 6 bases, with 22 bases of the junction left unmatched. The CDR3 region is CASAYSNLLILAANEQFF. CDR3 DNA sequence: TGTGCCAGCGCGTACTCTAACCTCCTAATCCTAGCGGCCAATGAGCAGTTCTTC.